This T cell receptor (beta chain) was documented in a study of blood T cells in healthy people across ages. The study's findings and limits: Relative to aged donors, long-lived donors carried more naive CD4+ cells and displayed higher diversity. Unsorted PBMCs blocked a conclusive comparison of naive and antigen-experienced cells.

Only one count was recorded for this clonotype. Its target is unknown. Extracted total RNA amounted to at least 5.5 micrograms for each sample. Through a sample-barcoded 5' primer and a J-beta primer mix, a second PCR was run for roughly 6 to 12 cycles. Every cDNA molecule bore a tag from a template-switch adaptor containing 12 random nucleotides. TCRdb reanalysed the 5' RACE reads using MiXCR and keeps one entry per CDR3 protein. The repertoire holds about 1.8 million distinct CDR3 sequences, with just under 50% as singletons. Sequenced: blood. The TCR comes from a middle-aged woman in good health.

The CDR3 loop is CASSKIGTGSYNEQFF. In DNA, the CDR3 is TGTGCCAGCAGCAAAATCGGGACAGGGTCCTACAATGAGCAGTTCTTC. The genes are TRBV28 and TRBJ2-1; 9 positions agree with TRBD1. Germline CDR1 reads MDHEN; CDR2 reads SYDVKM. V was pared by 6 bases and J by 1 base, with 7 bases of the junction left unmatched. The CDR3 sequence is 16 residues long.